The next 26 T cell receptor beta chains were all read from a single sample in a study of cytomegalovirus exposure and HLA in healthy donors. The primer mix had 60 Vbeta and 13 Jbeta primers. The assay was immunoSEQ multiplex PCR, and TCRdb's table has in-frame clones only and misses some. This sample has approximately 190,000 clones, with 75% to 80% found just once. Material for sequencing was PBMCs. The receptors derive from a woman aged 25 to 45 in good health and CMV-seropositive.

The chain uses TRBV7-9 and TRBJ1-1; 7 bases line up with TRBD1. V shed 1 base and J 4 bases; nucleotides not matched to a gene: 6. In germline, CDR1 is SEHNR, CDR2 FQNEAQ (reference sequence). There are 15 residues in the CDR3. Written as DNA, the CDR3 is TGTGCCAGCAGCTTAGACAGGGGAAGGCGCACTGAAGCTTTCTTT. Amino acid sequence: CASSLDRGRRTEAFF.

This chain links TRBV7-9 with TRBJ2-4, with no clear D. CDR1 is SEHNR, CDR2 FQNEAQ, per germline (reference sequence). This CDR3 comprises 17 residues. Trimming cost V 0 bases and J 0 bases, with 12 bases left between them. The CDR3 loop reads CASSLARAGSAKNIQYF. The CDR3 coding sequence is TGTGCCAGCAGCTTAGCGCGTGCAGGATCAGCCAAAAACATTCAGTACTTC.

The sample holds a few counts of this clone. V usage is TRBV28 and J usage is TRBJ2-7; the D is unclear. CDR1 MDHEN and CDR2 SYDVKM come from the germline V gene. Trimming took 6 bases from V and 0 from J, leaving 12 bases between them. CDR3 length: 14 residues. DNA of the CDR3: TGTGCCAGCAGCCTGACACAAAGCTCCTACGAGCAGTACTTC. It encodes CASSLTQSSYEQYF.

This rearrangement joins TRBV28 to TRBJ2-3; 14 nucleotides match TRBD2. The trim removed 4 bases at V and 4 bases at J, leaving 7 bases unmatched. The CDR3 is made up of 17 amino acids. Germline V gene data show CDR1 as MDHEN and CDR2 as SYDVKM. CDR3 sequence (DNA): TGTGCCAGCAGTTCCCCCGGACTAGCGGGGGGAGCAGATACGCAGTATTTT. Translation: CASSSPGLAGGADTQYF.

Only a few counts were recorded for this clone. The chain has TRBV6-1 and TRBJ2-7; D remains unclear. CDR1 MNHNS and CDR2 SASEGT come from the germline V gene. The CDR3 covers 14 residues. Trimming removed 3 bases at V and 0 bases at J, with 9 bases between. The CDR3 reads CASSETTSSYEQYF. CDR3 DNA sequence: TGTGCCAGCAGTGAGACGACAAGCTCCTACGAGCAGTACTTC.

The chain employs TRBV18 and TRBJ1-6, with D perhaps matching TRBD1 (6 bases). CDR3 length: 15 residues. Germline CDR1 and CDR2: KGHSH and LQKENI. The V end was cut by 6 bases, the J end by 7 bases, with 16 bases between. The DNA for the CDR3 is TGTGCCAGCTCGAAGGACAGCTTCCCAAATTCACCCCTCCACTTT. Translation gives CASSKDSFPNSPLHF. Filled out from reference TRBV18 and TRBJ1-6, the complete variable domain reads NAGVMQNPRHLVRRRGQEARLRCSPMKGHSHVYWYRQLPEEGLKFMVYLQKENIIDESGMPKERFSAEFPKEGPSILRIQQVVRGDSAAYFCASSKDSFPNSPLHFGNGTRLTVT.

The V and J genes are TRBV7-7 and TRBJ2-3; 8 nucleotides line up with TRBD1. The CDR3 length is 15 residues. Germline CDR1 reads SSHAT; CDR2 reads FNYEAQ (reference sequence). V shed 5 bases, J shed 3 bases, and the junction held 7 bases outside the gene matches. CDR3 DNA: TGTGCCAGCAGCCTCCAGGGGGCGCCGACAGATACGCAGTATTTT. It yields the protein CASSLQGAPTDTQYF.

The chain recombines TRBV10-1 with TRBJ2-6; TRBD2 agrees at 8 bases. From germline, CDR1 is WNHNN and CDR2 SYGVQD (reference sequence). This CDR3 region has 20 residues. Germline trimming cut 3 bases from V and 1 base from J; bases unmatched to any gene: 14. The CDR3 nucleotides are TGCGCCAGCAGTGAAAAGGGGTTAGCGGGGAACCGATCTGGGGCCAACGTCCTGACTTTC. Its protein is CASSEKGLAGNRSGANVLTF.

The J gene is TRBJ2-7, the V gene TRBV18, with D perhaps TRBD2 (5 bases). Germline CDR1 is KGHSH and CDR2 is LQKENI. Trimming shortened V by 5 bases and J by 4 bases, and 12 bases separated the two germline ends. The CDR3 extends over 13 amino acids. The CDR3 spells CASSEGITYEQYF. As DNA, the CDR3 is TGTGCCAGCTCAGAGGGCATTACTTACGAGCAGTACTTC.

This clone is categorized as medium-sized. This chain uses TRBV5-4 with TRBJ2-7; tentative D call: TRBD1 (5 bases). V dropped 5 bases and J dropped 0 bases, with 12 bases sitting between them. The CDR3 totals 14 residues. Germline CDR1 and CDR2: SGHNT and YYREEE (reference sequence). The CDR3, as DNA: TGTGCCAGCAGGGGCCAGGGCAGCTCCTACGAGCAGTACTTC. Its translation: CASRGQGSSYEQYF.

The chain recombines TRBV12-5 with TRBJ2-2; D remains unclear. The CDR3 spans 13 residues. The V end was cut by 0 bases, the J end by 6 bases, with 5 bases between. CDR1 is LGHNT, CDR2 FRNRAP, per germline. CDR3 nucleotide sequence: TGTGCTAGTGGTTTGGTATCGGCCGGGGAGCTGTTTTTT. It translates to CASGLVSAGELFF.

This clone was seen more than once but under ten times. The rearrangement links TRBV2 to TRBJ2-1; 9 bases map to TRBD1. Germline values: CDR1 SNHLY, CDR2 FYNNEI. The length of the CDR3 is 12 residues. The trim removed 8 bases at V and 8 bases at J, leaving 4 bases unmatched. The CDR3 bases are TGTGCCAGCCACAGGGGGCGCGATGAGCAGTTCTTC. It codes for CASHRGRDEQFF.

V gene TRBV19 combines with J gene TRBJ2-1; 7 positions agree with TRBD2. The germline gives CDR1 LNHDA, CDR2 SQIVND (reference sequence). This CDR3 comprises 16 residues. Trimming cost V 5 bases and J 1 base; bases outside gene matches: 8. Here the CDR3 reads CASSPQERGSYNEQFF. The CDR3, as DNA: TGTGCCAGTAGTCCGCAGGAGCGGGGTTCCTACAATGAGCAGTTCTTC.

The chain uses TRBV4-2 and TRBJ2-3; D might be TRBD1 (6 bases). The CDR3 spans 16 residues. CDR1 is LGHNA, CDR2 YNFKEQ, per germline. V lost 4 bases and J lost 6, with 20 bases in between. As DNA, the CDR3 is TGTGCCAGCAGCCTCAAGGGGGTGGGTGTCCGCGATACGCAGTATTTT. It yields the protein CASSLKGVGVRDTQYF.

The chain uses TRBV7-2 and TRBJ2-3; weak D call: TRBD2 (5 bases). Looked up from germline, CDR1 is SGHTA and CDR2 is FQGNSA. The V and J ends lost 5 bases and 5 bases respectively, with 17 bases between them. This CDR3 contains 15 residues. The CDR3 protein is CASSPEPPGGDTQYF. Here the CDR3 DNA reads TGTGCCAGCAGCCCAGAGCCCCCAGGAGGAGATACGCAGTATTTT.

The genes are TRBV19 and TRBJ2-7; TRBD2 matches at 12 bases. V shed 3 bases and J 6 bases; nucleotides not matched to a gene: 6. The CDR3 is made up of 15 amino acids. Germline CDR1 reads LNHDA; CDR2 reads SQIVND (reference sequence). The CDR3 loop is CASSILAGGPGEQYF. In DNA form, the CDR3 reads TGTGCCAGTAGTATTCTAGCGGGAGGGCCGGGCGAGCAGTACTTC.

This sequence joins TRBV5-1 and TRBJ2-5, with 12 bases fitting TRBD2. This CDR3 spans 14 amino acids. Germline V CDR1 and CDR2: SGHRS, YFSETQ. V lost 6 bases to trimming and J lost 5 bases; unmatched junction nucleotides: 5. Here the CDR3 reads CASNRLAGVETQYF. The CDR3 DNA reads TGCGCCAGCAATCGACTAGCGGGGGTGGAGACCCAGTACTTC.

In its sample, this clone was seen a few times. This chain joins TRBV6-5 and TRBJ1-1; D possibly corresponds to TRBD1 (6 bases). The CDR3 runs 14 residues. The germline V and J ends were trimmed by 8 bases and 5 bases, with 18 bases remaining between them. Per germline, CDR1 MNHEY and CDR2 SVGAGI. CDR3 DNA sequence: TGTGCCAGCGGACCTCAGGGGAGGGGAACTGAAGCTTTCTTT. It is translated as CASGPQGRGTEAFF.

The genes are TRBV28 and TRBJ2-1, with TRBD1 matching 7 bases. The CDR3 is 13 amino acids. The trim removed 4 bases at V and 10 bases at J, leaving 7 bases unmatched. Germline-derived CDR1 and CDR2 are MDHEN and SYDVKM. Written as DNA, the CDR3 is TGTGCCAGCAGTTCCTTGGGACAGATCGAGCAGTTCTTC. It is translated as CASSSLGQIEQFF.

The gene calls are TRBV7-6 and TRBJ2-5; D call uncertain. From germline, CDR1 is SGHVS and CDR2 FNYEAQ. The V end was cut by 0 bases, the J end by 2 bases, with 4 bases between. This CDR3 has 13 residues. Written as DNA, the CDR3 is TGTGCCAGCAGCTTAGCGCGGCAAGAGACCCAGTACTTC. It is translated as CASSLARQETQYF.

The V call is TRBV20-1, the J call TRBJ2-7, with a weak D call TRBD2 (5 bases). Germline V gene data show CDR1 as DFQATT and CDR2 as SNEGSKA (reference sequence). Trimming cost V 6 bases and J 5 bases, with 11 bases left between them. This CDR3 contains 11 residues. The CDR3 DNA reads as TGCAGTGCCCGGAGGACGGACGAGCAGTACTTC. It specifies CSARRTDEQYF.

The chain's CDR3 is CAWRQGWTGNGYTF. The CDR3 region has the DNA TGTGCCTGGAGGCAGGGTTGGACAGGGAATGGCTACACCTTC. This chain connects TRBV30 to TRBJ1-2; 8 bases line up with TRBD1. Germline V gene lookup returns CDR1 GTSNPN and CDR2 SVGIG (reference sequence). J was trimmed by 6 bases and V by 3 bases; bases with no gene match: 9. This CDR3 is built from 14 residues.

The chain combines TRBV28 with TRBJ2-4, with 9 nucleotides matching TRBD2. V lost 5 bases and J lost 6; bases outside the gene matches: 8. This CDR3 comprises 15 residues. Germline V gene data show CDR1 as MDHEN and CDR2 as SYDVKM. DNA of the CDR3: TGTGCCAGCAGTGGCAAGCGGGAGGTTCGAAACATTCAGTACTTC. Translated: CASSGKREVRNIQYF.

The rearrangement links TRBV21-1 to TRBJ1-1; TRBD1, as called in the table, went unchecked against the DNA. TRBV21-1 is assigned pseudogene status. CDR3 length: 15 residues. The CDR3 loop is CASSKSQQGNTEAFF. CDR3 coding DNA: TGTGCCAGCAGCAAATCCCAACAGGGGAACACTGAAGCTTTCTTT.

The V and J genes are TRBV4-3 and TRBJ2-1; 11 bases are shared with TRBD2. The CDR3 has 15 residues. With V trimmed by 8 bases and J by 10 bases, 13 bases remained unmatched. Germline V gene sequence: CDR1 LGHNA, CDR2 YSLEER. CDR3 residues: CASRTTLGTSGEQFF. DNA of the CDR3: TGCGCCAGCCGTACGACGTTAGGGACTAGCGGCGAGCAGTTCTTC.

The rearrangement uses TRBV7-9 and TRBJ2-6; D gene uncertain. This CDR3 has 15 amino acids. Trimming removed 5 bases from V and 0 bases from J, with 8 bases in between. Germline-derived CDR1 and CDR2 are SEHNR and FQNEAQ (reference sequence). CDR3 region: CASSIGYSGANVLTF. The CDR3 DNA is TGTGCCAGCAGCATCGGGTACTCTGGGGCCAACGTCCTGACTTTC.